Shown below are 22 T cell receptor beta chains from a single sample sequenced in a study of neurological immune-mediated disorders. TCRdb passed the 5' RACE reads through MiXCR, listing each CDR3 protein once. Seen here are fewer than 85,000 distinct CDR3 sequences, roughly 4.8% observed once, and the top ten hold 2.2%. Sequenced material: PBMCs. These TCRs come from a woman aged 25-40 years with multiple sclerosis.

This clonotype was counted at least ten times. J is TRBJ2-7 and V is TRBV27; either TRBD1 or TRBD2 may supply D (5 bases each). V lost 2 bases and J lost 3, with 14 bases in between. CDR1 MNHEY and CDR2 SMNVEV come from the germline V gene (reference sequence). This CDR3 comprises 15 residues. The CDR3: CASSLKGSGVYEQYF. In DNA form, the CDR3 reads TGTGCCAGCAGTTTAAAGGGGAGTGGGGTCTACGAGCAGTACTTC.

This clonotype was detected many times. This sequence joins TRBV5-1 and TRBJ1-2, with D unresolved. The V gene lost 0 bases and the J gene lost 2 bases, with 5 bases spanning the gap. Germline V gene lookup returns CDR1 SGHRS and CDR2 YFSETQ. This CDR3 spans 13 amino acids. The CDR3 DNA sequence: TGCGCCAGCAGCTTGGTTAGGAACTATGGCTACACCTTC. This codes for CASSLVRNYGYTF.

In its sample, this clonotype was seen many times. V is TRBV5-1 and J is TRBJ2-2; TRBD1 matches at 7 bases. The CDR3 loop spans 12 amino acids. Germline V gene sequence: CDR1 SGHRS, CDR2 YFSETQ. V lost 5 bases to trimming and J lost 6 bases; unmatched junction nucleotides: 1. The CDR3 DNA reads TGCGCCAGCAGGACAGGGTCCGGGGAGCTGTTTTTT. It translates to CASRTGSGELFF. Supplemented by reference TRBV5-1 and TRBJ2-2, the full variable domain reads KAGVTQTPRYLIKTRGQQVTLSCSPISGHRSVSWYQQTPGQGLQFLFEYFSETQRNKGNFPGRFSGRQFSNSRSEMNVSTLELGDSALYLCASRTGSGELFFGEGSRLTVL.

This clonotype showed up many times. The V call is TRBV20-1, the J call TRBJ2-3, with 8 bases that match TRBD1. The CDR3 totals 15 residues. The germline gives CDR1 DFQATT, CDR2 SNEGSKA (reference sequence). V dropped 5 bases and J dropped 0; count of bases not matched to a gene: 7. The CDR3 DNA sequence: TGCAGTGCTCCTGGACAGGGCACTAGCACAGATACGCAGTATTTT. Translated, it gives CSAPGQGTSTDTQYF.

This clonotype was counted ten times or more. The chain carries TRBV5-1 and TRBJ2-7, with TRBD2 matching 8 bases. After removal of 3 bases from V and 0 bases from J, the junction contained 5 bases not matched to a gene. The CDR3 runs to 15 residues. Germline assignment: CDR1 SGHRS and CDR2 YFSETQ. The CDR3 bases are TGCGCCAGCAGCTCGGGACTAGTAAGCTCCTACGAGCAGTACTTC. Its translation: CASSSGLVSSYEQYF.

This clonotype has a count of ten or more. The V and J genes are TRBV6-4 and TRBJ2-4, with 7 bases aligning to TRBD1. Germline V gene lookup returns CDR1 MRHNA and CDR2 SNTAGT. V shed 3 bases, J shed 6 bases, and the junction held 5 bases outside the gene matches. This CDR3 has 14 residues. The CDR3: CASSEKGGANIQYF. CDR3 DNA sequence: TGTGCCAGCAGTGAAAAAGGGGGCGCAAACATTCAGTACTTC.

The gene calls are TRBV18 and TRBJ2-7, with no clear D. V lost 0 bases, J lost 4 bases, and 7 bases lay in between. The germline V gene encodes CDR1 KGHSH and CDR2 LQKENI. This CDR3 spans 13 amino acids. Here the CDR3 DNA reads TGTGCCAGCTCACCACCCTCAGAATACGAGCAGTACTTC. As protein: CASSPPSEYEQYF.

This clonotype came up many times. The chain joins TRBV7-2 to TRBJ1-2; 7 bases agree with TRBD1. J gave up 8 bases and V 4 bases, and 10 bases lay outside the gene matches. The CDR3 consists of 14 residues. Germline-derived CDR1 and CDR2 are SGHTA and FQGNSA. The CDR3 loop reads CASSSRQGVRGYTF. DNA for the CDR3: TGTGCCAGCAGCTCTCGACAGGGAGTGAGGGGCTACACCTTC.

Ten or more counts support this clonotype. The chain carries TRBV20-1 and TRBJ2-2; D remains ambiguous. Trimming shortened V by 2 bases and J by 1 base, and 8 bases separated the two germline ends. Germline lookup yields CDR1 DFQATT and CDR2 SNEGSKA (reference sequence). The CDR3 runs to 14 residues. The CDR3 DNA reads TGCAGTGCTAGAAAACCGTTGAACACCGGGGAGCTGTTTTTT. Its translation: CSARKPLNTGELFF.

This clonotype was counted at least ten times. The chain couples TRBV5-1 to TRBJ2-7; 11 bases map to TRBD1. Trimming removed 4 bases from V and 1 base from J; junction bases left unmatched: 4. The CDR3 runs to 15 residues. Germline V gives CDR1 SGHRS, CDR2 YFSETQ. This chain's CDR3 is CASSPGTGGSYEQYF. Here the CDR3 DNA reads TGCGCCAGCAGCCCCGGGACAGGGGGTTCCTACGAGCAGTACTTC. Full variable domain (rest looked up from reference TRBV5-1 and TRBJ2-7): KAGVTQTPRYLIKTRGQQVTLSCSPISGHRSVSWYQQTPGQGLQFLFEYFSETQRNKGNFPGRFSGRQFSNSRSEMNVSTLELGDSALYLCASSPGTGGSYEQYFGPGTRLTVT.

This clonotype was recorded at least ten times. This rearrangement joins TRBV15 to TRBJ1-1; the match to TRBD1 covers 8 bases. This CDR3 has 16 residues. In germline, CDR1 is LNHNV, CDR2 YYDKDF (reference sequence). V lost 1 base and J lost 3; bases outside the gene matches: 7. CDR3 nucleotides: TGTGCCACCAGCAGAGGTCTCCGGACAGGGCACACTGAAGCTTTCTTT. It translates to CATSRGLRTGHTEAFF.

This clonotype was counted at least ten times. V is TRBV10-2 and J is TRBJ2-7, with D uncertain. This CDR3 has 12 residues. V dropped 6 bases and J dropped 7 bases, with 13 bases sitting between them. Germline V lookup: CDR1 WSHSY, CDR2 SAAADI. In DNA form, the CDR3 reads TGCGCCAGCAGGCCAGTCAATGGGGAGCAGTACTTC. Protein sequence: CASRPVNGEQYF.

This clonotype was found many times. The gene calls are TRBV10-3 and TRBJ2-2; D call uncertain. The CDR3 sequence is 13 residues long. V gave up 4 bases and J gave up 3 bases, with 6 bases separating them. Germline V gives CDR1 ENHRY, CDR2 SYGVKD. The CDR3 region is CAISVGYTGELFF. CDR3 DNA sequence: TGTGCCATCAGTGTAGGATACACCGGGGAGCTGTTTTTT.

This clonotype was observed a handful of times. The CDR3 sequence: CASSQEAGSTIYF. Written as DNA, the CDR3 is TGTGCCAGCAGCCAAGAGGCGGGAAGTACCATATATTTT. The V and J genes are TRBV3-1 and TRBJ1-3; D uncertain. There are 13 residues in the CDR3. V gave up 0 bases and J gave up 10 bases, with 10 bases separating them. Per the germline V gene, CDR1 is LGHDT and CDR2 is YNNKEL (reference sequence).

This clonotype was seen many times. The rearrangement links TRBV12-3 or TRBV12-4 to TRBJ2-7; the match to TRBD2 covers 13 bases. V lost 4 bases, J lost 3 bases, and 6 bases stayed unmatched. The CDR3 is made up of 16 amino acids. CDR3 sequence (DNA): TGTGCCAGCAGTTCCCAGACTAGCGGGAGGCTCTACGAGCAGTACTTC. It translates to CASSSQTSGRLYEQYF.

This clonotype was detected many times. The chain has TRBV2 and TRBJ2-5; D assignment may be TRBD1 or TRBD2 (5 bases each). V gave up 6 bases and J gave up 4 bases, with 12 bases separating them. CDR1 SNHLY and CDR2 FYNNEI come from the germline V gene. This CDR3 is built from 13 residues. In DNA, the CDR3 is TGTGCCAGCAGAGGGACCTGGGGAGAGACCCAGTACTTC. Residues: CASRGTWGETQYF.

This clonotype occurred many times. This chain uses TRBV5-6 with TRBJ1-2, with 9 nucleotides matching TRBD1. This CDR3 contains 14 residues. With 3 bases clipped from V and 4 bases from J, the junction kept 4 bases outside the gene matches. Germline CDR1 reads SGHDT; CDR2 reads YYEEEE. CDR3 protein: CASSSTGGGYGYTF. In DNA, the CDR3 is TGTGCCAGCAGCTCTACAGGGGGCGGCTATGGCTACACCTTC. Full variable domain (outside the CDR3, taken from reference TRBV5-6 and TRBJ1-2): DAGVTQSPTHLIKTRGQQVTLRCSPKSGHDTVSWYQQALGQGPQFIFQYYEEEERQRGNFPDRFSGHQFPNYSSELNVNALLLGDSALYLCASSSTGGGYGYTFGSGTRLTVV.

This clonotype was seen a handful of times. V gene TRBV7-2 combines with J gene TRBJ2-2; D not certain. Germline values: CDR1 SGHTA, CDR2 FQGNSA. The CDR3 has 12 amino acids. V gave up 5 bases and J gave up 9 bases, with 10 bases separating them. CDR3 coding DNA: TGTGCCAGCAGCCGCGCGGCCCGGGAGCTGTTTTTT. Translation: CASSRAARELFF.

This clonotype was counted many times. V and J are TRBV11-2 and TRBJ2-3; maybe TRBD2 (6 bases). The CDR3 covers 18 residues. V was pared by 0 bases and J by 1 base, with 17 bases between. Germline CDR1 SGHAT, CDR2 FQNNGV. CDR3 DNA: TGTGCCAGCAGCTTAGACGGAAGACGGGAGATCGGCACAGATACGCAGTATTTT. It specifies CASSLDGRREIGTDTQYF.

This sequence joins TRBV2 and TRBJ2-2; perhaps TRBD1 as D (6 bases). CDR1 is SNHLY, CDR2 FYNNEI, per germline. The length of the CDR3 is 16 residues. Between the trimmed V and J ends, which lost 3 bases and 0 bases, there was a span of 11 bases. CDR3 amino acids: CASSDGGPANTGELFF. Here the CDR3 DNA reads TGTGCCAGCAGTGATGGGGGCCCCGCGAACACCGGGGAGCTGTTTTTT. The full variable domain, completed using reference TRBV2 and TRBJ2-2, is EPEVTQTPSHQVTQMGQEVILRCVPISNHLYFYWYRQILGQKVEFLVSFYNNEISEKSEIFDDQFSVERPDGSNFTLKIRSTKLEDSAMYFCASSDGGPANTGELFFGEGSRLTVL.

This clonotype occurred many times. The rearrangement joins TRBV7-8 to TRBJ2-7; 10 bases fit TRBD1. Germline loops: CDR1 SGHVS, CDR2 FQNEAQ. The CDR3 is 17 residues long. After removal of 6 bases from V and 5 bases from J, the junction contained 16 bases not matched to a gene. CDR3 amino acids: CASSRVIRDRGFNEQYF. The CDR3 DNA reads TGTGCCAGCAGTCGTGTAATCCGGGACAGGGGTTTCAACGAGCAGTACTTC.

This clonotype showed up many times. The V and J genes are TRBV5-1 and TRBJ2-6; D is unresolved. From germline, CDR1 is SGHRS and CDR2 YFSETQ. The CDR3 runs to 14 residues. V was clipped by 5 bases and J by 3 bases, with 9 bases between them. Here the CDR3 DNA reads TGCGCCAGCAGTATTGGTTTTGGGGCCAACGTCCTGACTTTC. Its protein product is CASSIGFGANVLTF.